These 10 T cell receptor beta chains were all obtained from the same sample, sequenced in a study of blood T cell repertoires in COVID-19. Data came from immunoSEQ multiplex PCR; TCRdb stores just in-frame clones and leaves some out. The sample shows around 170,000 clones, approximately 78% of them seen only once. The sequenced material came from peripheral blood. These receptor sequences come from a woman aged 80 or over with COVID-19, enrolled during active disease.

This clone occurred a few times. This chain links TRBV4-1 with TRBJ1-2; a weak D match, TRBD1 (6 bases). The ends were cut back, 1 base at V and 1 base at J, with 16 bases in the middle. The germline gives CDR1 MGHRA, CDR2 YSYEKL. CDR3 size: 17 residues. The CDR3 DNA is TGCGCCAGCAGCCAAGTTGTACAGGGTAGAAGTAACTATGGCTACACCTTC. It yields the protein CASSQVVQGRSNYGYTF.

The V call is TRBV6-2 or TRBV6-3, the J call TRBJ1-2, with D tentatively TRBD1 (6 bases). V lost 4 bases and J 5 bases, leaving 14 bases between the germline ends. Germline CDR1 reads MNHEY; CDR2 reads SVGEGT. CDR3 length: 14 amino acids. The CDR3 sequence is CASSLSGTPYGYTF. CDR3 sequence (DNA): TGTGCCAGCAGTTTGTCCGGGACACCTTATGGCTACACCTTC.

The V gene is TRBV24-1, the J gene TRBJ2-2; D is perhaps TRBD1 (5 bases). The V and J ends lost 5 bases and 3 bases respectively, with 6 bases between them. The CDR3 contains 13 residues. Germline CDR1 KGHDR, CDR2 SFDVKD. The CDR3 nucleotides read TGTGCCACCAGTGCCAGGGACACCGGGGAGCTGTTTTTT. Its translation: CATSARDTGELFF.

The CDR3 loop reads CASSLVGGGLQETQYF. The CDR3 DNA follows: TGTGCCAGCAGCTTGGTCGGGGGGGGCCTTCAAGAGACCCAGTACTTC. This sequence joins TRBV7-8 and TRBJ2-5, with 8 bases lining up with TRBD2. V shed 3 bases, J shed 2 bases, and the junction held 8 bases outside the gene matches. The CDR3 is 16 residues long. The germline V gene has CDR1 SGHVS and CDR2 FQNEAQ.

V gene TRBV5-1 combines with J gene TRBJ2-3, with a possible D match to TRBD2 (5 bases). The germline V gene has CDR1 SGHRS and CDR2 YFSETQ. The CDR3 spans 16 residues. With 0 bases removed from V and 1 base from J, the gap between germline ends came to 12 bases. The chain's CDR3 is CASSLDSGSRTDTQYF. DNA of the CDR3: TGCGCCAGCAGCTTGGACTCGGGGAGCCGCACAGATACGCAGTATTTT.

The chain carries TRBV5-4 and TRBJ2-3, with 7 bases matching TRBD1. CDR3 size: 17 residues. Germline CDR1 reads SGHNT; CDR2 reads YYREEE (reference sequence). Trimming cost V 2 bases and J 2 bases; bases outside gene matches: 11. Written as DNA, the CDR3 is TGTGCCAGCAGCTTATGGTCGACAGGGCCAACCACAGATACGCAGTATTTT. Translation: CASSLWSTGPTTDTQYF.

V is TRBV5-1 and J is TRBJ2-2; 7 bases line up with TRBD2. There are 19 residues in the CDR3. The germline CDR1 and CDR2 sequences are SGHRS and YFSETQ. V was pared by 5 bases and J by 6 bases, with 22 bases of the junction left unmatched. This CDR3 reads CASSLIPSRAGVAAGELFF. As DNA, the CDR3 is TGCGCCAGCAGTCTGATCCCCTCGCGGGCGGGAGTGGCTGCCGGGGAGCTGTTTTTT.

The gene calls are TRBV9 and TRBJ2-3; TRBD1 might be the D (6 bases). The length of the CDR3 is 15 residues. Trimming shortened V by 0 bases and J by 6 bases, and 14 bases separated the two germline ends. Germline CDR1 SGDLS, CDR2 YYNGEE. CDR3 amino acids: CASSVVSDSRDTQYF. CDR3 coding DNA: TGTGCCAGCAGCGTAGTGTCGGACAGCAGGGATACGCAGTATTTT.

The chain employs TRBV6-5 and TRBJ2-7; 8 nucleotides agree with TRBD1. The trim removed 5 bases at V and 1 base at J, leaving 7 bases unmatched. The CDR3 is made up of 15 amino acids. In germline, CDR1 is MNHEY, CDR2 SVGAGI. CDR3 coding DNA: TGTGCCAGCAGTAGCCCGGGACAGGCGTCCTACGAGCAGTACTTC. It is translated as CASSSPGQASYEQYF.

The J gene is TRBJ2-1, the V gene TRBV9, with 7 bases fitting TRBD1. Germline assignment: CDR1 SGDLS and CDR2 YYNGEE. The CDR3 is made up of 14 amino acids. V dropped 3 bases and J dropped 5; count of bases not matched to a gene: 5. The CDR3 loop is CASSARDRNNEQFF. DNA of the CDR3: TGTGCCAGCAGCGCCCGGGACAGAAACAATGAGCAGTTCTTC.